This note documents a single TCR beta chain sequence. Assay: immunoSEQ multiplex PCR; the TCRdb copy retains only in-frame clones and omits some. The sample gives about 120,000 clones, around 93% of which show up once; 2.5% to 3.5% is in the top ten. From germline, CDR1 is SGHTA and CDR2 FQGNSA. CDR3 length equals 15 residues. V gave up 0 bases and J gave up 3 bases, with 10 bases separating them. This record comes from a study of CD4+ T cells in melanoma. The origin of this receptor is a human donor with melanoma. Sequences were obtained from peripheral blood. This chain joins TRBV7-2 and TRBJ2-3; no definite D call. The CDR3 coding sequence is TGTGCCAGCAGCTTAGCTGGGCCCGGAACAGATACGCAGTATTTT. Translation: CASSLAGPGTDTQYF.